This T cell receptor (beta chain) is drawn from a study of cytomegalovirus exposure and HLA in healthy donors. This clone was seen just once. This CDR3 region has 15 residues. The germline gives CDR1 SGHDT, CDR2 YYEEEE. The V and J ends lost 4 bases and 5 bases, in that order; junction bases with no gene match: 7. Both 60 Vbeta primers and 13 Jbeta primers went into the PCR. Sequencing was performed with immunoSEQ multiplex PCR; in TCRdb, only in-frame clones are kept and a portion is missing. Among 150,000 to 200,000 clones listed, 65% to 85% were seen once. This TCR was sampled from a boy aged 2 to 10 in good health and CMV-seronegative. The sequencing sample was made of PBMCs. This chain joins TRBV5-6 and TRBJ2-1, with 9 bases that match TRBD1. The CDR3 protein is CASSNRDRVDNEQFF. The CDR3 region has the DNA TGTGCCAGCAGCAACCGGGACAGGGTTGACAATGAGCAGTTCTTC.